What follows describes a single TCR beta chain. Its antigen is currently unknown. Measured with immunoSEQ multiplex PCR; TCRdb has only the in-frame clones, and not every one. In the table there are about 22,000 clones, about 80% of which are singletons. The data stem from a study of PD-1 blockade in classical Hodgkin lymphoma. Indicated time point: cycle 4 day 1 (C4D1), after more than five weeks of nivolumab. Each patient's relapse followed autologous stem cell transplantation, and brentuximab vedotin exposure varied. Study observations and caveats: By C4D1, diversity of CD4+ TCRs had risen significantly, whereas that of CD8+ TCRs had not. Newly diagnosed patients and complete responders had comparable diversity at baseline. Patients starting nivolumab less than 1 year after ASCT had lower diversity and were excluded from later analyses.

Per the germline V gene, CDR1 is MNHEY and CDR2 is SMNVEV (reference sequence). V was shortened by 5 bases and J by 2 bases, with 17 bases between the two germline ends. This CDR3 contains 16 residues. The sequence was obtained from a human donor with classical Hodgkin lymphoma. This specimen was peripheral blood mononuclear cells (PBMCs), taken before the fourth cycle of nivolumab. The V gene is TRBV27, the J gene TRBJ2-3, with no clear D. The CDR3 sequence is CASSPLNTYDTDTQYF. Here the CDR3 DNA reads TGTGCCAGCAGTCCCCTTAACACTTATGACACAGATACGCAGTATTTT.